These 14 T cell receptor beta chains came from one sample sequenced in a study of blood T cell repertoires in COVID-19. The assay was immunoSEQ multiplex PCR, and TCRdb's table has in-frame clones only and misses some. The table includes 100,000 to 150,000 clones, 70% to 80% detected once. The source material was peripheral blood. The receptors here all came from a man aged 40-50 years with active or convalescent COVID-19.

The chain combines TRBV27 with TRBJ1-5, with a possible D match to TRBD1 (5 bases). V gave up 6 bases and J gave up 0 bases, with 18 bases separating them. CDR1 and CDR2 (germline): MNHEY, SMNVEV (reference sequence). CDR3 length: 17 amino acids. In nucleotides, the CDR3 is TGTGCCAGCAGGGGGGGGTCGGGACTCTATAGCAATCAGCCCCAGCATTTT. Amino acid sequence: CASRGGSGLYSNQPQHF.

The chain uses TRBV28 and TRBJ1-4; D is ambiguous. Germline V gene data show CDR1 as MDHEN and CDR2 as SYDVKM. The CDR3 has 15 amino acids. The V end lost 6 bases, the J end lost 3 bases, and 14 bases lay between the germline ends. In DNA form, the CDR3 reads TGTGCCAGCAGGCCTGGCCTTCTCGCTAATGAAAAACTGTTTTTT. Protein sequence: CASRPGLLANEKLFF.

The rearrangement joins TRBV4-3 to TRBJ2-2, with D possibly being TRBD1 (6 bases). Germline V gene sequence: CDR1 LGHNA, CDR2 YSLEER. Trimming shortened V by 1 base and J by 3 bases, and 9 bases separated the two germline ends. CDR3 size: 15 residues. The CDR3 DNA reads TGCGCCAGCAGCCAAGTAGGACAGTACACCGGGGAGCTGTTTTTT. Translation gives CASSQVGQYTGELFF.

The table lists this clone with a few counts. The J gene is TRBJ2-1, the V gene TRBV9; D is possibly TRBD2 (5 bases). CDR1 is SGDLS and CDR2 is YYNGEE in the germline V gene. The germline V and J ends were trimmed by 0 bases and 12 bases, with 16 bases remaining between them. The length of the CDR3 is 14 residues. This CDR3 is CASSVASSQGRQFF. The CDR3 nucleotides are TGTGCCAGCAGCGTAGCATCCTCCCAAGGGAGGCAGTTCTTC. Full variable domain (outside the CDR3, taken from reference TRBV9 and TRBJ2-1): DSGVTQTPKHLITATGQRVTLRCSPRSGDLSVYWYQQSLDQGLQFLIQYYNGEERAKGNILERFSAQQFPDLHSELNLSSLELGDSALYFCASSVASSQGRQFFGPGTRLTVL.

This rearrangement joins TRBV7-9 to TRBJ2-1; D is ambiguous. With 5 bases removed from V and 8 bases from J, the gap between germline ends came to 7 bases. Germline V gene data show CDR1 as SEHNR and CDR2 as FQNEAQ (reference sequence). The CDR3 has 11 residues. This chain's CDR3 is CASSPFDEQFF. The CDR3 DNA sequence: TGTGCCAGCAGCCCCTTCGATGAGCAGTTCTTC.

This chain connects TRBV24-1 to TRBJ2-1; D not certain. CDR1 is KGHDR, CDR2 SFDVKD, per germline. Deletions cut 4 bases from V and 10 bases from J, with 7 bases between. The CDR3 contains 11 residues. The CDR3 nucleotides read TGTGCCACCAGTGACTTGGAGGAGCAGTTCTTC. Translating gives CATSDLEEQFF.

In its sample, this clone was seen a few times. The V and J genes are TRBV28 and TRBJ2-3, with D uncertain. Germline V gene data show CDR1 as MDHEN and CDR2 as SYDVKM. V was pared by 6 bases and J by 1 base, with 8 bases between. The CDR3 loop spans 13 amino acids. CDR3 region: CASRETGTDTQYF. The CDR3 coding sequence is TGTGCCAGCAGGGAGACGGGCACAGATACGCAGTATTTT.

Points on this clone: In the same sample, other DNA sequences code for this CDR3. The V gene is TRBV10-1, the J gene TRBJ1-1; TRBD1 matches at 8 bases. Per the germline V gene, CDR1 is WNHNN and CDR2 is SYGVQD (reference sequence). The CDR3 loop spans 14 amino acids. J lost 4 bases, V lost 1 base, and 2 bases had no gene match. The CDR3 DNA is TGCGCCAGCAGTGAGTACAGGGGGACCACTGAAGCTTTCTTT. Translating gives CASSEYRGTTEAFF.

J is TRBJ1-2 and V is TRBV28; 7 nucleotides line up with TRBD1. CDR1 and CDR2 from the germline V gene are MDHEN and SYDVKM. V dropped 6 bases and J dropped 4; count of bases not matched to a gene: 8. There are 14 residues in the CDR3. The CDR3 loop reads CASSPGQEFYGYTF. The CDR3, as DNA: TGTGCCAGCAGCCCTGGACAGGAGTTCTATGGCTACACCTTC.

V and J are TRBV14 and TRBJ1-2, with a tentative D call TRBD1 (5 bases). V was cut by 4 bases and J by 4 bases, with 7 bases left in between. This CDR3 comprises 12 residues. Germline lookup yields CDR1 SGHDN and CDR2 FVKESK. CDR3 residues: CASSPDSYGYTF. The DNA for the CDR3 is TGTGCCAGCAGCCCCGACAGCTATGGCTACACCTTC. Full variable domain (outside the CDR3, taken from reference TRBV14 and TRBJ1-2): EAGVTQFPSHSVIEKGQTVTLRCDPISGHDNLYWYRRVMGKEIKFLLHFVKESKQDESGMPNNRFLAERTGGTYSTLKVQPAELEDSGVYFCASSPDSYGYTFGSGTRLTVV.

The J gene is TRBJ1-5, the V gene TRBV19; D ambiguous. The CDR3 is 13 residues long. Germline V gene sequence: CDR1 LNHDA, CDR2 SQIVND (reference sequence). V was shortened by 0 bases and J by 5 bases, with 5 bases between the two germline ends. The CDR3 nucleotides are TGTGCCAGTAGTATAGAGGCCGATCAGCCCCAGCATTTT. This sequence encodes CASSIEADQPQHF. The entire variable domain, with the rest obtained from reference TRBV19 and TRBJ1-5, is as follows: DGGITQSPKYLFRKEGQNVTLSCEQNLNHDAMYWYRQDPGQGLRLIYYSQIVNDFQKGDIAEGYSVSREKKESFPLTVTSAQKNPTAFYLCASSIEADQPQHFGDGTRLSIL.

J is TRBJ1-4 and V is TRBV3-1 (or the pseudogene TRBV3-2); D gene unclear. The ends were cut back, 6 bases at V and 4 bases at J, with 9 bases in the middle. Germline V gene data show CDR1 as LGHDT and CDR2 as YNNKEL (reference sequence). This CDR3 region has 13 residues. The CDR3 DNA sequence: TGTGCCAGCAGTCCCAACTATAATGAAAAACTGTTTTTT. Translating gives CASSPNYNEKLFF.

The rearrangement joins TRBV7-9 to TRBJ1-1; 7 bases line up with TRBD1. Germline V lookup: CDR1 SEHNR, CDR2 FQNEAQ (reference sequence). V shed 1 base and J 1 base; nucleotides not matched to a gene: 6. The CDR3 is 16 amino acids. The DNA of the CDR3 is TGTGCCAGCAGCTTAGGAACAGGGGTTAGGAACACTGAAGCTTTCTTT. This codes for CASSLGTGVRNTEAFF.

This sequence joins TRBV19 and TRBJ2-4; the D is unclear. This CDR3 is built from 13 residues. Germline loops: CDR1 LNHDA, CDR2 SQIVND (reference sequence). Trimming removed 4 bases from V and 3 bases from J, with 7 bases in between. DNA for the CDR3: TGTGCCAGTAGTACCCCCGGCAAAAACATTCAGTACTTC. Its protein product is CASSTPGKNIQYF.